This T cell receptor beta chain was profiled in a study of cytomegalovirus exposure and HLA in healthy donors. Clones were sequenced by immunoSEQ multiplex PCR, and TCRdb holds only the in-frame ones, with some missing. This table holds roughly 80,000 clones, 94% found once. This clone was counted a single time. V gave up 6 bases and J gave up 1 base, with 13 bases separating them. Germline V gene lookup returns CDR1 LNHDA and CDR2 SQIVND (reference sequence). The CDR3 consists of 14 residues. The sequence came from a woman aged 18 to 35 in good health and CMV-seronegative. This rearrangement joins TRBV19 to TRBJ2-7; a possible D gene is TRBD1 (5 bases). The sample comprised PBMCs. The CDR3 sequence is CASSRAGSSYEQYF. The CDR3, as DNA: TGTGCCAGTAGCAGGGCAGGGTCATCCTACGAGCAGTACTTC.